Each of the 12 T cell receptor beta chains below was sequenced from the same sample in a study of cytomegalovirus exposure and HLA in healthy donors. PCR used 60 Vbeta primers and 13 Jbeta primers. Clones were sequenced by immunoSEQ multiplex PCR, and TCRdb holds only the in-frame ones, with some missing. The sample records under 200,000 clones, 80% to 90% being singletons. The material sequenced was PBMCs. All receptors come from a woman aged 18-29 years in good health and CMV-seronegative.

The CDR3 sequence: CASSAARGKAFF. The CDR3 bases are TGCGCCAGCAGCGCGGCCAGGGGGAAAGCTTTCTTT. The V call is TRBV5-1, the J call TRBJ1-1; TRBD1 matches 7 bases. Per the germline V gene, CDR1 is SGHRS and CDR2 is YFSETQ. The CDR3 spans 12 residues. J lost 9 bases, V lost 4 bases, and 6 bases had no gene match.

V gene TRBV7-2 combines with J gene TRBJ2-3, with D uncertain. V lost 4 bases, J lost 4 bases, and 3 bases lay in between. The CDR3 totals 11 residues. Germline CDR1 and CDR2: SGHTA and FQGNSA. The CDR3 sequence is CASSSSDTQYF. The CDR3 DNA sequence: TGTGCCAGCAGCTCTTCAGATACGCAGTATTTT.

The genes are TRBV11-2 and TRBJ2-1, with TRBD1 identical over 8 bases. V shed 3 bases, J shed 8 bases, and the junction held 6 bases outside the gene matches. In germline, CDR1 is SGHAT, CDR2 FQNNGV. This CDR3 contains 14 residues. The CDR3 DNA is TGTGCCAGCAGCTTGGACAGGGTGGTCGATGAGCAGTTCTTC. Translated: CASSLDRVVDEQFF.

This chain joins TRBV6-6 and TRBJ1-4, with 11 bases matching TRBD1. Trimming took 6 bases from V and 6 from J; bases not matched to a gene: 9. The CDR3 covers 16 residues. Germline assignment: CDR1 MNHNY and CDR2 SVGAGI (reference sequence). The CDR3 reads CASSLGQGVGYEKLFF. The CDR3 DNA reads TGTGCCAGCAGCCTGGGACAGGGGGTGGGGTATGAAAAACTGTTTTTT.

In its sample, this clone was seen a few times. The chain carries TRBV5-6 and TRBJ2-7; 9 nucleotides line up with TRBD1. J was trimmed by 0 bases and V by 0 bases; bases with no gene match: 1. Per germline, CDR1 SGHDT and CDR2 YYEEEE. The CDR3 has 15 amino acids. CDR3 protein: CASSLVGQGSYEQYF. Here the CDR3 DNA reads TGTGCCAGCAGCTTGGTGGGACAGGGCTCCTACGAGCAGTACTTC.

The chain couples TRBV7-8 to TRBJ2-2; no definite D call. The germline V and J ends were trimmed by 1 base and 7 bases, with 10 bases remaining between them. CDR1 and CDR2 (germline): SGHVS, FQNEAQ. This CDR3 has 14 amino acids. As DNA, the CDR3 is TGTGCCAGCAGCTTAGTCCTAGTGGGCGGGGAGCTGTTTTTT. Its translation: CASSLVLVGGELFF.

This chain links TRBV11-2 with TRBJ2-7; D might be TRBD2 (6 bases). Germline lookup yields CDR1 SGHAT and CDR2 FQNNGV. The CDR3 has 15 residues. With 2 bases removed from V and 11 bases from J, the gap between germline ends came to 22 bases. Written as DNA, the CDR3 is TGTGCCAGCAGCTTACATAAGGTATTTCGGAGGGAGGAGTACTTC. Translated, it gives CASSLHKVFRREEYF.

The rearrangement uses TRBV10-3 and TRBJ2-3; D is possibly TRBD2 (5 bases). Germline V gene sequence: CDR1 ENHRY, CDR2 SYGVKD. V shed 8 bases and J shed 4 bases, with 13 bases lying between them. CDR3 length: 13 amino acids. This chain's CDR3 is CAIVSGLSDTQYF. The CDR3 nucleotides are TGTGCCATCGTAAGCGGATTATCAGATACGCAGTATTTT.

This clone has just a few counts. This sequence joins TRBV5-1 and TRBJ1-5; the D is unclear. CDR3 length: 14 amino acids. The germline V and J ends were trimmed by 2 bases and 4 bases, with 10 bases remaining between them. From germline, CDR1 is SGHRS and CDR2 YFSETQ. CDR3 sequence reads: CASSLEAGNQPQHF. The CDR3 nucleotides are TGCGCCAGCAGCTTAGAAGCAGGAAATCAGCCCCAGCATTTT.

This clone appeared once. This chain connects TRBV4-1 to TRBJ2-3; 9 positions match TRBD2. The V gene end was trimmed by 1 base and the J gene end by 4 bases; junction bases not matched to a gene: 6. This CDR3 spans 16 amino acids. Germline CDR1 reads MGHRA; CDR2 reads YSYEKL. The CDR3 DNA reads TGCGCCAGCAGCCAAGGACCGGGACTAGCTGCAGATACGCAGTATTTT. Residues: CASSQGPGLAADTQYF.

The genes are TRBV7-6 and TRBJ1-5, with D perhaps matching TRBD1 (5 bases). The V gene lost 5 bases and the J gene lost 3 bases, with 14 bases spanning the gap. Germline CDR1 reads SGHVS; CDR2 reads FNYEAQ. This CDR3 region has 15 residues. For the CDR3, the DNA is TGTGCCAGCAGCCAAGGGTGGGGCCCCAATCAGCCCCAGCATTTT. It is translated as CASSQGWGPNQPQHF.

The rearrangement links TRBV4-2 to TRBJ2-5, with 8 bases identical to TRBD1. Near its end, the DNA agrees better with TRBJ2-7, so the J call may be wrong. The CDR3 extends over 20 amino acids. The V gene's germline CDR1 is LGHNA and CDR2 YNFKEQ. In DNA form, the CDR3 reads TGTGCCAGCAGCCAAGATGGGATGACTTTACGGCAGGGGGCGCTCGACGAGCAGTACTTC. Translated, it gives CASSQDGMTLRQGALDEQYF.